The entry below describes one T cell receptor (beta chain). The CDR3 extends over 14 amino acids. Per germline, CDR1 MNHEY and CDR2 SVGEGT. Trimming removed 6 bases at V and 0 bases at J, with 9 bases between. This sample was included in a study of blood T cell repertoires in COVID-19. About the study: T cells, B-cell-depleted T cells, or PBMCs provided the cDNA or gDNA that served as material.

Authors' analysis steps: The assay estimated nucleated cells by amplifying reference gene primers. Clones were sequenced by immunoSEQ multiplex PCR, and TCRdb holds only the in-frame ones, with some missing. That table furnishes V, J and clone size, whereas the DNA furnished D and trimming. The table includes fewer than 150,000 clones, almost 90% detected once. V gene TRBV6-2 or TRBV6-3 combines with J gene TRBJ1-3; no firm D call. This clonotype originated in a man in his fifties or sixties with active or convalescent COVID-19. The sample comprised peripheral blood. CDR3 residues: CASSAEYSGNTIYF. CDR3 nucleotides: TGTGCCAGCAGCGCGGAGTACTCTGGAAACACCATATATTTT.